This T cell receptor (beta chain) derives from a study of blood T cell repertoires in COVID-19 (dated by TCRdb to about 2020). Study-wide context: Samples covering the acute and convalescent phases of COVID-19 were provided by collaborators in the United States, Italy and Spain. The prospective study material was composed of cDNA or gDNA derived from T cells, B-cell-depleted T cells, or PBMCs. The repertoires were released in a freely available public database intended as a resource for research on the immune response to SARS-CoV-2. The samples were drawn from the first 160 participants of the ongoing ImmuneRACE study and from 950 to 1,500 subjects provided by 6 global collaborators. Where available, HLA class I and class II types were obtained from metadata supplied by the sample provider rather than from assay-based typing. A de-identified subject ID, COVID-19 status, age in years and sex were almost always included in the sample metadata. Deeply sampled blood TCRbeta repertoires from subjects exposed to, actively infected with, or recovered from COVID-19 were included in the dataset.

The immunoSEQ Assay, a bias-controlled multiplex PCR, was used to amplify TCRbeta CDR3 regions from genomic DNA. In the paper's pipeline: The number of nucleated cells in each sample was estimated from the amplification of reference gene primers within the assay. To quantify the absolute abundance of each unique TCRbeta CDR3 rearrangement, sequence reads were collapsed and filtered. For each sample, productive Simpson clonality was calculated as the square root of Simpson's diversity index over productive rearrangements. TCRdb took over this immuneACCESS table, retaining in-frame rearrangements with V and J assigned. Such tables are incomplete; in checked studies, under half of the missing clones stem from an unresolved V gene, and the remainder is unexplained. The V and J calls and the clone size are those of that table, but D and trimming were determined from the DNA. The sample profile shows almost 200,000 clones; around 79% of them were found once. In total, the top ten clones hold less than 7% of the sample.

Based on the germline V gene (reference sequence), the CDR1 and CDR2 sequences are LGHDT and YNNKEL. From the cysteine up to the phenylalanine, the CDR3 has a length of 13 residues. The entry retains the CDR3 DNA only, 39 bases that are in frame from base 1. Findings and caveats that apply to the study as a whole: The amount of clinical and demographic metadata varied by source and participant and was provided uncurated.

To note about this clone: The antigen it recognizes is unknown. Germline is not matched at one junction end, which may reflect a read error.

One collaborating source in Seattle enrolled patients during active infection and followed them longitudinally through the course of disease. Whole blood was collected in K2EDTA tubes by collaborating institutions according to the institutions' own protocols. For TCRbeta analysis, collaborator samples were shipped as frozen whole blood, as isolated PBMCs, or as DNA extracted from either sample type. The clonotype comes from a woman aged 40 to 50 with COVID-19, enrolled during active disease. Sequences were obtained from peripheral blood. The rearranged segments are TRBV3-1 (or the pseudogene TRBV3-2) and TRBJ1-4, with TRBD1 as a weak D call on 5 bases. The CDR3 region reads CASSQVQDRQQIF. Read as DNA, the sequence is TGTGCCAGCAGCCAAGTCCAGGATCGACAGCAAATCTTT.